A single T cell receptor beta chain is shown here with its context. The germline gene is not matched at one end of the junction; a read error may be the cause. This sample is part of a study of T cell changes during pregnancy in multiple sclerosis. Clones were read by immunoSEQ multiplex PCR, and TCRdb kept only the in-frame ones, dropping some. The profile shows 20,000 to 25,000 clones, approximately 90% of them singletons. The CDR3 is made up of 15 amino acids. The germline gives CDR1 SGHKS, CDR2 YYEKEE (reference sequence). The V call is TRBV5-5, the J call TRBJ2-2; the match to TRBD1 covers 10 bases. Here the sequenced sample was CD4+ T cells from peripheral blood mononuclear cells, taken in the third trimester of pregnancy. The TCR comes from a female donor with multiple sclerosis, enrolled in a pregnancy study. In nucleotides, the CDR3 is TGTGCCAGCAGCTTGTTTCCAACCGGGACAGGGGAGTTGTTTTTT. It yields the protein CASSLFPTGTGELFF.